This T cell receptor (beta chain) emerged from a study of control samples from healthy donors and cancer patients. Produced via immunoSEQ multiplex PCR; TCRdb's table is partial and in-frame only. This sample has about 120,000 clones; approximately 88% occur once, and the top ten carry approximately 3.2%. V dropped 1 base and J dropped 1 base, with 9 bases sitting between them. CDR3 length equals 15 residues. Germline V gene data show CDR1 as SGHVS and CDR2 as FQNEAQ. This receptor was taken from a man aged 40-49 years in good health. The chain recombines TRBV7-8 with TRBJ2-3; a possible D gene is TRBD2 (6 bases). Sequencing used blood. CDR3 protein: CASSLGGVGTDTQYF. In nucleotides, the CDR3 is TGTGCCAGCAGCTTAGGCGGGGTAGGCACAGATACGCAGTATTTT.